The clone carrying this TCR beta chain was counted once. Per the original data handling: Nucleated cell counts were estimated from reference gene primer amplification. Only in-frame clones appear in the TCRdb table, and some are missing; sequencing was by immunoSEQ multiplex PCR. The DNA gave D and trimming, while V, J and clone size come from that table. Of hundreds of thousands of clones listed, roughly nine tenths are singletons. The data stem from a study of blood T cell repertoires in COVID-19. Germline values: CDR1 MGHDK, CDR2 SYGVNS. This CDR3 has 15 residues. Trimming removed 1 base at V and 5 bases at J, with 15 bases between.

The sequence came from a woman between 18 and 29 years old who had recovered from COVID-19. This chain links TRBV25-1 with TRBJ2-7; D perhaps matches TRBD1 (5 bases). The sample consisted of peripheral blood. In DNA form, the CDR3 reads TGTGCCAGCAGTGAATCCCGTCGCCAAGGGGACGAGCAGTACTTC. It codes for CASSESRRQGDEQYF.